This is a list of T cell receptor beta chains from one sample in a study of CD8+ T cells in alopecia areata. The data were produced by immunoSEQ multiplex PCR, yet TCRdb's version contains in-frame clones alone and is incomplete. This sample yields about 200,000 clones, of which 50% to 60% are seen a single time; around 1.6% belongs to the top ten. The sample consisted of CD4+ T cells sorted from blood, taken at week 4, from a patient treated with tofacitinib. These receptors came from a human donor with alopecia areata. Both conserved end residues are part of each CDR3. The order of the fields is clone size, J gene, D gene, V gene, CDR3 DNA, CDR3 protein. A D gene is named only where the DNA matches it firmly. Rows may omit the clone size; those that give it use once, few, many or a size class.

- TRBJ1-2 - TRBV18 TGTGCCAGCTCACCACCGGCGGGTGGCTACACCTTC CASSPPAGGYTF
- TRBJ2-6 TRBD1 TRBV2 TGTGCCAGCAGTCAAAGGGGTCCCGGACAGGGGGAGGCTGGGGCCAACGTCCTGACTTTC CASSQRGPGQGEAGANVLTF
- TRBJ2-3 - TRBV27 TGTGCCAGCAGTTTATCCTACAGGGCAGATACGCAGTATTTT CASSLSYRADTQYF
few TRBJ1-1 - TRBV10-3 TGTGCCATCAGTGAGGCAGGGGTGGGCACTGAAGCTTTCTTT CAISEAGVGTEAFF
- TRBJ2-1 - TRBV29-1 TGCAGCGTTGAAGATCCAAGAGGGAAGAATGAGCAGTTCTTC CSVEDPRGKNEQFF
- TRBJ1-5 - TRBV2 TGTGCCAGCGGGCCAGGGATCGGTCAGCCCCAGCATTTT CASGPGIGQPQHF
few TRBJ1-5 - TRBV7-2 TGTGCCAGCAGCTTAGTAGGTCAGCCCCAGCATTTT CASSLVGQPQHF
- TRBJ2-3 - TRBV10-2 TGCGCCAGCACCCCGAATACAGATACGCAGTATTTT CASTPNTDTQYF
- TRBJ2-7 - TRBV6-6 TGTGCCAGCCAGAGTACTCTTCGGGGGGCGTCCTACGAGCAGTACTTC CASQSTLRGASYEQYF
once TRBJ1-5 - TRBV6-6 TGTGCCAGCAGTGCGAATCAGCCCCAGCATTTT CASSANQPQHF
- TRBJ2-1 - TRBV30 TGTGCCTGCTCACAGGATCTAAACAATGAGCAGTTCTTC CACSQDLNNEQFF
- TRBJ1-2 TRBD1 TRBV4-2 TGTGCCAGCAGCCAACCCTCCGCCCAGGGGGCGGACTATGGCTACACCTTC CASSQPSAQGADYGYTF
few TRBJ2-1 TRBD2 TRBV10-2 TGCGCCAGCAGATTCCTAGCGGGGGTTAACAATGAGCAGTTCTTC CASRFLAGVNNEQFF
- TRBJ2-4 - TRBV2 TGTGCCAGCAGTGAATTCCCTCTTCAGTACTTC CASSEFPLQYF
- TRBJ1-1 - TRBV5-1 TGCGCCAGCAGTTCCGGGGATCACACTGAAGCTTTCTTT CASSSGDHTEAFF
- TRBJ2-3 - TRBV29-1 TGCAGCGTTCTTCAGGGTCTGACAGATACGCAGTATTTT CSVLQGLTDTQYF
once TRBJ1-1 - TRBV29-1 TGCAGCGTTGATCAGGGATTGAACACTGAAGCTTTCTTT CSVDQGLNTEAFF
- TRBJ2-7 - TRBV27 TGTGCCAGCAGCCCGCTGACTAGGCCCAACTCCTACGAGCAGTACTTC CASSPLTRPNSYEQYF
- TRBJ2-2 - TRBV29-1 TGCAGCGTGACTAAGGGATCAAACACCGGGGAGCTGTTTTTT CSVTKGSNTGELFF
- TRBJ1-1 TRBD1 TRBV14 TGTGCCAGCAGCCTCGACAGGGTTGGCACTGAAGCTTTCTTT CASSLDRVGTEAFF
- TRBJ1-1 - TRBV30 TGTGCCTGGAAGTGGCAGGTGATAGGTGAAGCTTTCTTT CAWKWQVIGEAFF
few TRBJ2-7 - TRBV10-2 TGCGCCAGCAGAGGTCCGTGGGGCGAGCAGTACTTC CASRGPWGEQYF
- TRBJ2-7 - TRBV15 TGTGCCACCAGCGTGGGGCTAGCCTACGAGCAGTACTTC CATSVGLAYEQYF
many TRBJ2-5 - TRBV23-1 TGCGCCAGCAGTCAACCGGGACCTTCTGAAGAGACCCAGTACTTC CASSQPGPSEETQYF
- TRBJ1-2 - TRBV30 TGTGCCTGGAGAAATAAAGGGGAGAGAAATTATGGCTACACCTTC CAWRNKGERNYGYTF